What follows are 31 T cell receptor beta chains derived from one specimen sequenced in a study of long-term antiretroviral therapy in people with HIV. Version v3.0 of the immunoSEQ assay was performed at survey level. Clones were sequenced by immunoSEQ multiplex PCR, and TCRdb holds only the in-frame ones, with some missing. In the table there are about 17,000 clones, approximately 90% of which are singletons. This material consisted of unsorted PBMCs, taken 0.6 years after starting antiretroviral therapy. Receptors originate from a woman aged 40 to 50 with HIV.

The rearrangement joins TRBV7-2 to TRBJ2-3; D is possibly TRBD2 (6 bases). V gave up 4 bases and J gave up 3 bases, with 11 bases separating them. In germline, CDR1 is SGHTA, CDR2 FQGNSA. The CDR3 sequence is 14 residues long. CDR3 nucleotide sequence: TGTGCCAGCAGCTCGACCCTAGCGACAGATACGCAGTATTTT. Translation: CASSSTLATDTQYF. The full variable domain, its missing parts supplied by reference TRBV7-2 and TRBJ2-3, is GAGVSQSPSNKVTEKGKDVELRCDPISGHTALYWYRQSLGQGLEFLIYFQGNSAPDKSGLPSDRFSAERTGGSVSTLTIQRTQQEDSAVYLCASSSTLATDTQYFGPGTRLTVL.

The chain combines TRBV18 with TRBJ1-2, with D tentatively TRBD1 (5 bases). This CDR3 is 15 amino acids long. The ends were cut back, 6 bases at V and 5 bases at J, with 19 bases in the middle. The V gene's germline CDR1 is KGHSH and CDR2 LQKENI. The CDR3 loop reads CASSRNAEAGYGYTF. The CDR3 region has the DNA TGTGCCAGCTCGCGTAACGCCGAAGCAGGGTATGGCTACACCTTC.

CDR3 residues: CASSLSGPYNEQFF. The DNA of the CDR3 is TGTGCCAGCAGCTTGTCGGGGCCGTACAATGAGCAGTTCTTC. V and J are TRBV11-2 and TRBJ2-1; perhaps D is TRBD1 or TRBD2 (5 bases each). Trimming removed 3 bases at V and 4 bases at J, with 10 bases between. The CDR3 has 14 amino acids. The germline V gene has CDR1 SGHAT and CDR2 FQNNGV.

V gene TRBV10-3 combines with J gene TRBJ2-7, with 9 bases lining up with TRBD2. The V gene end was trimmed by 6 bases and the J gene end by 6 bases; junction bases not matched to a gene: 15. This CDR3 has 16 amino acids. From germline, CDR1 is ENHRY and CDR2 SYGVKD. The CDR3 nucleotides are TGTGCCATCAGCCGGGGAATAGCGGGGGAAGTTTTCGAGCAGTACTTC. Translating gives CAISRGIAGEVFEQYF.

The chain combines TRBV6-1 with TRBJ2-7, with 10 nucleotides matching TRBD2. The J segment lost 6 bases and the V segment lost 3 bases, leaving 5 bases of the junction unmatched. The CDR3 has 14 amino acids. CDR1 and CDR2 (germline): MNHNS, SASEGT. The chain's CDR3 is CASSDSGGAFEQYF. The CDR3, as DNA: TGTGCCAGCAGTGACAGCGGGGGGGCCTTCGAGCAGTACTTC.

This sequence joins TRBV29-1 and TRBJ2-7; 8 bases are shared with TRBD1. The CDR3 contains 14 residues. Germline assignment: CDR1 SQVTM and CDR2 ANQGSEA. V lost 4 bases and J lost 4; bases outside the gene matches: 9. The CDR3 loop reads CSVARGDRTYEQYF. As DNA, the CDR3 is TGCAGCGTTGCAAGGGGGGACAGGACGTACGAGCAGTACTTC.

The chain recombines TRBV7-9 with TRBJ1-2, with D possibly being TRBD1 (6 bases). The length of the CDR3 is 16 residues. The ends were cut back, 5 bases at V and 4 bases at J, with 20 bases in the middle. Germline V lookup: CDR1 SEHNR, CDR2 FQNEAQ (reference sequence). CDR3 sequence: CASSLHGQSGPYGYTF. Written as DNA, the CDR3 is TGTGCCAGCAGCCTACATGGACAGAGTGGCCCCTATGGCTACACCTTC.

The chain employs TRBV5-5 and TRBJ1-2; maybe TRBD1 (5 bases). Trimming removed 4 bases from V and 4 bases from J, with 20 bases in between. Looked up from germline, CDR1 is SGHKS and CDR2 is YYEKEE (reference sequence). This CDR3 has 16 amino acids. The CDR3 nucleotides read TGTGCCAGCAGCAAAGCCGGGGCCCCCGGAGGCTATGGCTACACCTTC. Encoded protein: CASSKAGAPGGYGYTF.

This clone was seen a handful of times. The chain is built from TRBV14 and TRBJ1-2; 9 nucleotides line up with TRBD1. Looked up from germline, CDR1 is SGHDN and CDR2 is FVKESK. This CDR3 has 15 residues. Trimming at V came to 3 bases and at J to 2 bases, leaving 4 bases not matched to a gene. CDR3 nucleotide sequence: TGTGCCAGCAGCCACTGGGACAGGGCGAACTATGGCTACACCTTC. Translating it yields CASSHWDRANYGYTF.

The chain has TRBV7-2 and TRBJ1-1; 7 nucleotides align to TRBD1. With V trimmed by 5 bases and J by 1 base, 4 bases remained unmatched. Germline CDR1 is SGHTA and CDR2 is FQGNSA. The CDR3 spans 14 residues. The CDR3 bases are TGTGCCAGCAGCCAGAGACAGGGGAACACTGAAGCTTTCTTT. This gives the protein CASSQRQGNTEAFF. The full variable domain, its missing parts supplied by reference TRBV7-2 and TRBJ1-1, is GAGVSQSPSNKVTEKGKDVELRCDPISGHTALYWYRQSLGQGLEFLIYFQGNSAPDKSGLPSDRFSAERTGGSVSTLTIQRTQQEDSAVYLCASSQRQGNTEAFFGQGTRLTVV.

The CDR3 here is CASSLQGDTEAFF. The CDR3 coding sequence is TGCGCCAGCAGCCTACAGGGAGACACTGAAGCTTTCTTT. This rearrangement joins TRBV5-1 to TRBJ1-1, with D tentatively TRBD1 (6 bases). The CDR3 length is 13 residues. Trimming left V 4 bases short and J 3 bases short, with 10 bases between. Germline values: CDR1 SGHRS, CDR2 YFSETQ.

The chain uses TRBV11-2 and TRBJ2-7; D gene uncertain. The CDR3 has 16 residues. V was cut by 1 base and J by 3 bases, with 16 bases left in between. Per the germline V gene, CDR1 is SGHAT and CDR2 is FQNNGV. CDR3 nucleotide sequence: TGTGCCAGCAGCTTAGGACCCCATCTGGGAAGCTACGAGCAGTACTTC. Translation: CASSLGPHLGSYEQYF.

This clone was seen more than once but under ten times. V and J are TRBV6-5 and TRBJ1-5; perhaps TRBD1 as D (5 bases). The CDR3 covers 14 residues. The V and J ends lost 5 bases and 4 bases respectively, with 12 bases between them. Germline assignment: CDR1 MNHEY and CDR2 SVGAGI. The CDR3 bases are TGTGCCAGCAGTCAGTCGACAGCTAATCAGCCCCAGCATTTT. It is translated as CASSQSTANQPQHF.

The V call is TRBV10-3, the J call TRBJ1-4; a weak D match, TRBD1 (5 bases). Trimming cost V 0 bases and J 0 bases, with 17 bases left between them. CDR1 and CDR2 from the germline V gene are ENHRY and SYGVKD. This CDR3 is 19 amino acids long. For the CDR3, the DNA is TGTGCCATCAGTGAGTCGAGGTCGACGGGGCTAGCAACTAATGAAAAACTGTTTTTT. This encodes CAISESRSTGLATNEKLFF.

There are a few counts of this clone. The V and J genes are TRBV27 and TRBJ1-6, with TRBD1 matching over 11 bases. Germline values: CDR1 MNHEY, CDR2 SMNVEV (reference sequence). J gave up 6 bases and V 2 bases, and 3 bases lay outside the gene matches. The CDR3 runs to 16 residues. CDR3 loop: CASSLVGTGGNSPLHF. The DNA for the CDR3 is TGTGCCAGCAGTTTAGTCGGGACAGGGGGTAATTCACCCCTCCACTTT.

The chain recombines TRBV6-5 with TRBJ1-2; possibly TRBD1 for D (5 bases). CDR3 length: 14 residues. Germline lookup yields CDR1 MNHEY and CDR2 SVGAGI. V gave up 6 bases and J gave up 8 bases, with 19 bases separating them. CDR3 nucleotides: TGTGCCAGCAGCCAACCCCAGGGACTTGGAGGCTACACCTTC. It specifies CASSQPQGLGGYTF.

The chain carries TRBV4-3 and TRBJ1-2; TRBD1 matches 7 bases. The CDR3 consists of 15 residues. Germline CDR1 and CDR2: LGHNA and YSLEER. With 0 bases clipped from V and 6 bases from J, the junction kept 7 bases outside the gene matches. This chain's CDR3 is CASSQEGDRVDGYTF. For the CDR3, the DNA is TGCGCCAGCAGCCAAGAGGGAGACAGGGTGGATGGCTACACCTTC.

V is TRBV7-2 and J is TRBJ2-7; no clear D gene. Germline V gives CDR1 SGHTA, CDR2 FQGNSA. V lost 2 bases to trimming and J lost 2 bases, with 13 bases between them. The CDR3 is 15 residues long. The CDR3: CASSLSSEIAYEQYF. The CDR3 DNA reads TGTGCCAGCAGCTTAAGCTCAGAAATAGCCTACGAGCAGTACTTC.

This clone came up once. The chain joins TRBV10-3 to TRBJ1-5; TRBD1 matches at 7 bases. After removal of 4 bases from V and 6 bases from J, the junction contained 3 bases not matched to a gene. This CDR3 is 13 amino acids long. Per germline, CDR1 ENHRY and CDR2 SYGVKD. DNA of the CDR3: TGTGCCATCAGTGTAGGGGGCAGTCAGCCCCAGCATTTT. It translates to CAISVGGSQPQHF.

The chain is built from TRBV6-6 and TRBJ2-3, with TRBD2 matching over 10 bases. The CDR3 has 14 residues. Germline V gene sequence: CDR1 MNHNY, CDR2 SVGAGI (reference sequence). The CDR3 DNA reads TGTGCAAGCGGGGGGGGGCTTGGCACAGATACGCAGTATTTT. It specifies CASGGGLGTDTQYF.

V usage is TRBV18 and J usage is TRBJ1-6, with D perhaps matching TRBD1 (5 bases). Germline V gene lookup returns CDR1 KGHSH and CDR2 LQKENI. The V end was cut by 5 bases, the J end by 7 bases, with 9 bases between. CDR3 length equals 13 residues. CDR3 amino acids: CASSGTANSPLHF. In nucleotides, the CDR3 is TGTGCCAGCTCAGGGACGGCAAATTCACCCCTCCACTTT.

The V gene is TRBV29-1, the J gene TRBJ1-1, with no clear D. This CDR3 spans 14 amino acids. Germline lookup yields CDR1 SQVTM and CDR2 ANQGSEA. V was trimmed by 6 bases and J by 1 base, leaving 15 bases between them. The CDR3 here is CSVSLPAPNTEAFF. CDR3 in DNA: TGCAGCGTCTCCCTTCCGGCCCCGAACACTGAAGCTTTCTTT.

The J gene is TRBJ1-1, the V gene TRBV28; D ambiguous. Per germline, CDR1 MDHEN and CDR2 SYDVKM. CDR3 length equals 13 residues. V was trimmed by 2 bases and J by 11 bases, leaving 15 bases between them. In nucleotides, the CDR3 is TGTGCCAGCAGTTTAGCTGGTAGGCAGGTGGCTTTCTTT. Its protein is CASSLAGRQVAFF.

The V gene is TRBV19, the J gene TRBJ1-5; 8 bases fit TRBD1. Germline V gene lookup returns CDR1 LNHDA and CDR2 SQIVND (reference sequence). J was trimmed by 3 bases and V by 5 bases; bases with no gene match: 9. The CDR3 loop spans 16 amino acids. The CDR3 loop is CASSPTGQANNQPQHF. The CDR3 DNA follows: TGTGCCAGTAGTCCCACGGGACAGGCGAACAATCAGCCCCAGCATTTT.

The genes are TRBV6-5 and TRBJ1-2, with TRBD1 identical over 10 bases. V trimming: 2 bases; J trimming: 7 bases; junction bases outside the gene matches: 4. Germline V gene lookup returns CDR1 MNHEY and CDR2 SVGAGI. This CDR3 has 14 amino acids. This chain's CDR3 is CASSYLGTGAGYTF. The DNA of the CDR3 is TGTGCCAGCAGTTACCTAGGGACAGGGGCTGGCTACACCTTC.

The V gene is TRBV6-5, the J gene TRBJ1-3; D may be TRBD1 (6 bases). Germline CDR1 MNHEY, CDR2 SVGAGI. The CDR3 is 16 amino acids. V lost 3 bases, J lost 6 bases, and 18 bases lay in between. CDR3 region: CASSYGTTGRENTIYF. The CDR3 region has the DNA TGTGCCAGCAGTTATGGGACGACAGGACGGGAAAACACCATATATTTT.

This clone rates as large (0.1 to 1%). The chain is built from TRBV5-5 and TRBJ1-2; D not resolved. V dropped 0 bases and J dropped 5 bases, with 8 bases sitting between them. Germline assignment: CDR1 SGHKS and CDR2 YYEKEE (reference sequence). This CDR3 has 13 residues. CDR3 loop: CASSLANLYGYTF. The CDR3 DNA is TGTGCCAGCAGCTTGGCGAATTTATATGGCTACACCTTC.

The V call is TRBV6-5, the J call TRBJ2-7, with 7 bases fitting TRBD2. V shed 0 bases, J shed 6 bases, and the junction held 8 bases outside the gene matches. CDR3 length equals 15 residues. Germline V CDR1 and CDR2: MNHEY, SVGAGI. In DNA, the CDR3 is TGTGCCAGCAGTTACTCGGGGGGGAGTCGTTTCGAGCAGTACTTC. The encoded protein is CASSYSGGSRFEQYF.

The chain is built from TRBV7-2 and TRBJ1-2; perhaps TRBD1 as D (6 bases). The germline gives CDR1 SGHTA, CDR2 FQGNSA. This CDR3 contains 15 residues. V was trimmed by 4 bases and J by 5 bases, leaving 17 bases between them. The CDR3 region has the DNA TGTGCCAGCAGCTCTTCGGGGCCCAGGGGTTATGGCTACACCTTC. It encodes CASSSSGPRGYGYTF.

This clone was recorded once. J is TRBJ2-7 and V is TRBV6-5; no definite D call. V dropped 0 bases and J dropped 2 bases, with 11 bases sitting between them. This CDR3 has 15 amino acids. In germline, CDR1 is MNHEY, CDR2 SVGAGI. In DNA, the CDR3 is TGTGCCAGCAGTTACTCTGCGCATCTTCCCTACGAGCAGTACTTC. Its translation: CASSYSAHLPYEQYF.

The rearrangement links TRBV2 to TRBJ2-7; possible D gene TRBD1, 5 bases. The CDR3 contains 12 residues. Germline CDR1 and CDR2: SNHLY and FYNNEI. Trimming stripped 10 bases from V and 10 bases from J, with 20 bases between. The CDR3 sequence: CATRAGPGGQYF. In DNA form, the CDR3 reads TGTGCCACCAGGGCAGGGCCCGGCGGCCAGTACTTC.